This entry describes one T cell receptor beta chain. Its antigen is currently unknown. Trimming stripped 5 bases from V and 2 bases from J, with 12 bases between. From germline, CDR1 is LNHDA and CDR2 SQIVND (reference sequence). This CDR3 comprises 15 residues. This record belongs to a study of shared clonotypes between healthy human individuals. Overall study results and limits: Sharing across four donors was highest in naive CD4 (approximately 5%) and lowest in memory CD8 (approximately 0.4%). Generation probabilities of non-shared clonotypes were lower (relative to those shared by all four donors).

Every subset had its genomic DNA shared out evenly among several immunoSEQ plates. TCRdb's copy holds only in-frame clones and misses some; the assay was immunoSEQ multiplex PCR. The table lists 2 million to 3 million clones, around 94% of them singletons, with 0.11% to 0.15% in the top ten. The V call is TRBV19, the J call TRBJ1-4; D might be TRBD1 (5 bases). The specimen was naive CD4+ T cells sorted from blood. Subset noted: CD45RA+ positively selected. The receptor's source is a man younger than 35 in good health. CDR3 sequence: CASSLSGGTNEKLFF. CDR3 bases: TGTGCCAGTAGTTTGTCCGGGGGGACTAATGAAAAACTGTTTTTT.